This is a list of T cell receptor beta chains from one sample in a study of human T cells and chemical hapten exposure. In TCRdb, the RACE reads were re-called with MiXCR into one record per CDR3 protein. The profile shows roughly 380,000 distinct CDR3 sequences, approximately 4.4% of them singletons. Material: whole blood, obtained in connection with sensitization to the hapten diphenylcyclopropenone (DPC). These receptors were obtained from a woman in her 50s with alopecia areata. Some clones in this sample may be carry-over from other donors' samples. Both conserved end residues are trimmed from each CDR3.

v_gene | CDR3aa
TRBV5-1 | ASSYTSGGGNEQF
TRBV12-3/TRBV12-4 | ASSLERTGELF
TRBV5-6 | ASSFLSASYEQY
TRBV30 | AWGFMWGGSGELF
TRBV11-3 | ASSLALGNEQF
TRBV7-9 | ASSSPGQGDDHGYT
TRBV5-1 | ASSPGQGLWETQY
TRBV7-8 | ASSPYPGAGGDEQF
TRBV4-1 | ASSQDEGVGDGYT
TRBV6-5 | ASSSGLKNEKLF
TRBV7-2 | ASSVEGWGQGSGGYT
TRBV29-1 | SVSTGGYEQY
TRBV29-1 | SGGRLGKETQY
TRBV6-5 | ASNFRGVADTEAF
TRBV20-1 | SATTGAYNQPQH
TRBV7-6 | ASSLDWAGEAF
TRBV10-3 | AISDGGRAGIEQF
TRBV2 | ASSLKPGGDGYT
TRBV29-1 | SVQARQGSGTGELF
TRBV2 | AIRTANTGELF
TRBV2 | ASRPDRAGGYGYT
TRBV6-5 | ASSSGLYGYT
TRBV4-2 | ASSQEGTGNTEAF
TRBV4-1 | ASSQDLSEQETQY
TRBV7-3 | ASSLNTGNNQPQH
TRBV6-2/TRBV6-3 | ASSLAGEYEQY
TRBV2 | ASRPQGGGAGELF
TRBV29-1 | SAPSPGQAFNNEQF
TRBV29-1 | SAAAGGSYQETQY
TRBV7-2 | ATGGNHPQH
TRBV12-3/TRBV12-4 | ASSLEPSLISGNTIY
TRBV20-1 | SAPKKTGVTDTQY
TRBV4-2 | ASSQRGQPSETQY
TRBV5-1 | ASSMTGDNEKLF
TRBV5-1 | ASAAAWGPYEQY
TRBV6-2/TRBV6-3 | ASRGAGTSGKKSYNEQF
TRBV5-1 | ASSYGLAGGNEQY
TRBV24-1 | ATSDSRDSPNYGYT
TRBV7-2 | ASSLDQGPSGNTIY
TRBV2 | ASSDTDQPQH
TRBV3-1 | ASKQGAGTDTQY
TRBV27 | ASSPTALGETQY
TRBV24-1 | ATSEAGTDTQY
TRBV9 | ASSPRSEDAKNIQY
TRBV28 | ASARGGLNQPQH
TRBV3-1 | ASSQGLIAGANEQF
TRBV18 | ASLETGLYQETQY
TRBV10-3 | AISDGGGNTDTQY
TRBV29-1 | SVEDPTGGEQY